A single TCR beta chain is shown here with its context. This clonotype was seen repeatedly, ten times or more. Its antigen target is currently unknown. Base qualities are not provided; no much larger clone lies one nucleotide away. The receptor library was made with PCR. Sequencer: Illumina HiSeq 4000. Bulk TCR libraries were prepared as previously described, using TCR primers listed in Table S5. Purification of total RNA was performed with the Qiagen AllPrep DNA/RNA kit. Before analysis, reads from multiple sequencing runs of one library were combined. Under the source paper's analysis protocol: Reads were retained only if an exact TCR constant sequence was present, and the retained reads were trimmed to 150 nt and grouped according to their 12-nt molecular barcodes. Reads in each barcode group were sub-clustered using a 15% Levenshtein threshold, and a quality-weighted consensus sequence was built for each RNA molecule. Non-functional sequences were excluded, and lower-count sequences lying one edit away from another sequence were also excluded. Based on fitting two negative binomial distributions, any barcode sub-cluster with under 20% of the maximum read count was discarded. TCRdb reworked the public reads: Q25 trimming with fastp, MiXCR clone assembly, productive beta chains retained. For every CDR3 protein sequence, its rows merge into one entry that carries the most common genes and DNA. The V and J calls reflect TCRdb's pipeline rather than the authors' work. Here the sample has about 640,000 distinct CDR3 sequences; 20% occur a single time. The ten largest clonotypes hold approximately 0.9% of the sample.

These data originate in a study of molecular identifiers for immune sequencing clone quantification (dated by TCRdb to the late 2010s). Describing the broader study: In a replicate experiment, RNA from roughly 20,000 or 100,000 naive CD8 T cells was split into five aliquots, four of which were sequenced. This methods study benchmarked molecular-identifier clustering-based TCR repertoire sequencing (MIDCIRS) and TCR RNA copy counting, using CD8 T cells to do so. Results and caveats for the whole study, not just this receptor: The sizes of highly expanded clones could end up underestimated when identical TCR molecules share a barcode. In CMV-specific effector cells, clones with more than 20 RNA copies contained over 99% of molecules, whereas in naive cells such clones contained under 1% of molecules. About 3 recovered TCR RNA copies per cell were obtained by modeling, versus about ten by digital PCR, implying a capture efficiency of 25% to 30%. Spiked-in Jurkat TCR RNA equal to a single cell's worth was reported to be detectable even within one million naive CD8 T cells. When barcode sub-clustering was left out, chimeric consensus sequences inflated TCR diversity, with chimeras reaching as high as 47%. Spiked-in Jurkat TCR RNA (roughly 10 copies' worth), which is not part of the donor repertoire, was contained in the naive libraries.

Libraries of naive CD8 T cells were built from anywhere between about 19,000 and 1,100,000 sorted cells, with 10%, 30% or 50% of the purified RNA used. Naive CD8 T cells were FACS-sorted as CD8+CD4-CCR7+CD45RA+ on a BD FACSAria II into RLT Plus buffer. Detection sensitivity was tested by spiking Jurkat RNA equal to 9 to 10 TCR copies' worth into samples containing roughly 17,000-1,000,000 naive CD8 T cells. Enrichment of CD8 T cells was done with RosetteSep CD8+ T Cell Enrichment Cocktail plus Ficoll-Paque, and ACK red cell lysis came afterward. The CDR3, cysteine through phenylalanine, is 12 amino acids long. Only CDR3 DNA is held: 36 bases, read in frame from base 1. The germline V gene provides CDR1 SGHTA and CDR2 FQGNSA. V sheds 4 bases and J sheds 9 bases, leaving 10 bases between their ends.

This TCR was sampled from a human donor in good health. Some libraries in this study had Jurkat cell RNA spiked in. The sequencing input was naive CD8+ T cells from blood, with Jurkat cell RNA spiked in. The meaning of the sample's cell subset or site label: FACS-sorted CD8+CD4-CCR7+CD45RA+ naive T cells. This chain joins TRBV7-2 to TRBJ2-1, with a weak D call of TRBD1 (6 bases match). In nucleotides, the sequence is TGTGCCAGCAGCTACAGGGCATCTGAGCAGTTCTTC. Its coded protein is CASSYRASEQFF.